This T cell receptor beta chain is from a study of shared clonotypes between healthy human individuals. Turning to the study itself: Per-donor plates numbered three CD4 naive, three CD4 memory, two CD8 naive and one CD8 memory. Study-level findings and limits: Enrolling few donors narrowed the genetic and exposure-history diversity that was represented.

Naive CD8 cells were CD45RO-negative, positively selected for CCR7, excluding terminally differentiated effector memory CD45RA+ cells. The CDR3 contains 24 residues. Note on this clone: Its matching antigen is unknown.

Measured with immunoSEQ multiplex PCR; TCRdb has only the in-frame clones, and not every one. The data show about 680,000 clones, with 92% seen just once and about a quarter held by the top ten. Sequencing input: naive CD8+ T cells sorted from blood. This sequence joins TRBV21-1 and TRBJ2-1; TRBD2, the table's D call, was not compared with the DNA. TRBV21-1 is a pseudogene locus. The source is a man aged 30 to 45 in good health. The CDR3: CASSKPSRLAGVSRLKNSYNEQFF. The CDR3 DNA is TGTGCCAGCAGCAAACCGTCTAGACTAGCGGGAGTTTCGAGATTAAAGAACTCCTACAATGAGCAGTTCTTC.